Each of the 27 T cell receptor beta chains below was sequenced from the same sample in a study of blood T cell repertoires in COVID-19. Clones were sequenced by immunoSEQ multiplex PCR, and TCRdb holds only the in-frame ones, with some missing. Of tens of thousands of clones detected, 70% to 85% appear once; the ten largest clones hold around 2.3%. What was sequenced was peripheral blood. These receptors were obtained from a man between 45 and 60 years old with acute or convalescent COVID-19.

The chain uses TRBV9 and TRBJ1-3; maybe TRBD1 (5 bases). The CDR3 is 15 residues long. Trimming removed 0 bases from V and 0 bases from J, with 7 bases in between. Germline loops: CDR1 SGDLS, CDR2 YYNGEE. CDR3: CASSVAGNSGNTIYF. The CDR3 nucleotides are TGTGCCAGCAGCGTAGCAGGGAACTCTGGAAACACCATATATTTT.

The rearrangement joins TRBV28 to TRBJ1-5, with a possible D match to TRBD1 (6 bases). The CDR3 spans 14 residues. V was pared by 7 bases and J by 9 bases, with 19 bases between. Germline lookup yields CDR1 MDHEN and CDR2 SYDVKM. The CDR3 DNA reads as TGTGCCAGCACCGATCGAGGGGGGGGGAGGCCCCAGCATTTT. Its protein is CASTDRGGGRPQHF.

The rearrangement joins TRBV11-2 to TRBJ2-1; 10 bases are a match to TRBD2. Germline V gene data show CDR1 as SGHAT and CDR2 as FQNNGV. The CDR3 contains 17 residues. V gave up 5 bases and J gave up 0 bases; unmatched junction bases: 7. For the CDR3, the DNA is TGTGCCAGCAGCCGTAACATAGCGGGAGGCTCCTACAATGAGCAGTTCTTC. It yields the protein CASSRNIAGGSYNEQFF.

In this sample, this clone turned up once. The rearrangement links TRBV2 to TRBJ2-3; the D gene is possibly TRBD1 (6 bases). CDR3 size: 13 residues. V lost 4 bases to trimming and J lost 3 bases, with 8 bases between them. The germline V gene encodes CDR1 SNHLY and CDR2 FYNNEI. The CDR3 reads CASSGGLTDTQYF. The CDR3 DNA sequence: TGTGCCAGCAGTGGGGGGCTGACAGATACGCAGTATTTT.

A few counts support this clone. CDR3 bases: TGTGCCAGCAGTTTGAACAGGAACACTGAAGCTTTCTTT. This sequence encodes CASSLNRNTEAFF. The chain couples TRBV12-3 or TRBV12-4 to TRBJ1-1; D gene unclear. The length of the CDR3 is 13 residues. Deletions cut 3 bases from V and 1 base from J, with 6 bases between.

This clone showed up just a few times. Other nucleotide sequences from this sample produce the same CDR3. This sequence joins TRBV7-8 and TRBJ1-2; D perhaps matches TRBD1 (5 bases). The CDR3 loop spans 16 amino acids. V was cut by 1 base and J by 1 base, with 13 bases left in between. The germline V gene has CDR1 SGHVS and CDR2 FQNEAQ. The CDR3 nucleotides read TGTGCCAGCAGCTTAGTGGGGGGAGAGTTTAACTATGGCTACACCTTC. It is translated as CASSLVGGEFNYGYTF.

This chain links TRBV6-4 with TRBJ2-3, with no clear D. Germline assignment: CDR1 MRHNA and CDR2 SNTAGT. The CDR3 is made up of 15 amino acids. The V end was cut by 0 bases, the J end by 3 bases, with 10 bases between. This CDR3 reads CASSDSSDGTDTQYF. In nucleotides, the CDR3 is TGTGCCAGCAGTGACTCGAGCGACGGGACAGATACGCAGTATTTT.

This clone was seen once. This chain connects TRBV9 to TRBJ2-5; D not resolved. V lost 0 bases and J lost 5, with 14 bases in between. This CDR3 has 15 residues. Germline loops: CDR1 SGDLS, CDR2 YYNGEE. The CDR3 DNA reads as TGTGCCAGCAGCGTAGACCTGAGTCTCGGGGAGACCCAGTACTTC. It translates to CASSVDLSLGETQYF.

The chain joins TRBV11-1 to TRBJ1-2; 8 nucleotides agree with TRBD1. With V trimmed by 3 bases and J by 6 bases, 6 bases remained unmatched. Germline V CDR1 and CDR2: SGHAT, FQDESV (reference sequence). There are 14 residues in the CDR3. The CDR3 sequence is CASSFNRGRDGYTF. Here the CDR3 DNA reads TGTGCCAGCAGCTTCAACAGGGGGAGGGATGGCTACACCTTC.

CDR3 region: CASRQVASNEQFF. The CDR3 DNA reads TGTGCCAGCAGGCAAGTAGCGAGCAATGAGCAGTTCTTC. The chain links TRBV21-1 to TRBJ2-1; no DNA check was done on the table's D call, TRBD2. TRBV21-1 is recorded as a pseudogene. This CDR3 region has 13 residues.

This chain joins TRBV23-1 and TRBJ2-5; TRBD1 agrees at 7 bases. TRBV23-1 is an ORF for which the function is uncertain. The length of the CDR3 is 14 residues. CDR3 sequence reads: CAPSGQPYQETQYF. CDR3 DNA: TGCGCTCCGTCGGGACAGCCGTACCAAGAGACCCAGTACTTC.

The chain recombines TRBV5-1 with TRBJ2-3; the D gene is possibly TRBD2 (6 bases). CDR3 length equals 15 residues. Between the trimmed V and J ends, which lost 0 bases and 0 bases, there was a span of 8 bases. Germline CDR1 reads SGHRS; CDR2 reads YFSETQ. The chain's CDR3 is CASSLGGTSTDTQYF. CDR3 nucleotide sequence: TGCGCCAGCAGCTTGGGCGGGACTAGCACAGATACGCAGTATTTT.

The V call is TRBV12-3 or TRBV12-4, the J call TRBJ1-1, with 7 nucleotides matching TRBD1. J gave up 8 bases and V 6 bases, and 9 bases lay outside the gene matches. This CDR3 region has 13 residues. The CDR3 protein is CASSPGTDLEAFF. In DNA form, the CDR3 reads TGTGCCAGCAGCCCTGGGACAGACTTAGAAGCTTTCTTT.

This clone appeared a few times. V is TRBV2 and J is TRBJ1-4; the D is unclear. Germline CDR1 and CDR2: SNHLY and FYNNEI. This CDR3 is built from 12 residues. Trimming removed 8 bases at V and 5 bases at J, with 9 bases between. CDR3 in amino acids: CASGLQNEKLFF. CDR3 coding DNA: TGTGCCAGCGGCCTCCAGAATGAAAAACTGTTTTTT.

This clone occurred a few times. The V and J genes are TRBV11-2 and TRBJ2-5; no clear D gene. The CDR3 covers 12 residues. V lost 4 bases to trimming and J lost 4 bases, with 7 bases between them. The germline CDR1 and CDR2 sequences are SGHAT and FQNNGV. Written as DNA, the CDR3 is TGTGCCAGCAGCTCACTTTTAGAGACCCAGTACTTC. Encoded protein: CASSSLLETQYF. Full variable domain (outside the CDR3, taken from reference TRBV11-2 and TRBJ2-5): EAGVAQSPRYKIIEKRQSVAFWCNPISGHATLYWYQQILGQGPKLLIQFQNNGVVDDSQLPKDRFSAERLKGVDSTLKIQPAKLEDSAVYLCASSSLLETQYFGPGTRLLVL.

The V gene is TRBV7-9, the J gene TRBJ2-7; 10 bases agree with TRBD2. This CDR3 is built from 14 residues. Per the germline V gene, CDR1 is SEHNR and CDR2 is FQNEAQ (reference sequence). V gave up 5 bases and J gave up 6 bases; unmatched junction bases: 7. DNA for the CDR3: TGTGCCAGCAGCGATCTAGCGGGAGTAGCCGAGCAGTACTTC. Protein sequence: CASSDLAGVAEQYF. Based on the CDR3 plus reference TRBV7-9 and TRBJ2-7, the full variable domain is DTGVSQNPRHKITKRGQNVTFRCDPISEHNRLYWYRQTLGQGPEFLTYFQNEAQLEKSRLLSDRFSAERPKGSFSTLEIQRTEQGDSAMYLCASSDLAGVAEQYFGPGTRLTVT.

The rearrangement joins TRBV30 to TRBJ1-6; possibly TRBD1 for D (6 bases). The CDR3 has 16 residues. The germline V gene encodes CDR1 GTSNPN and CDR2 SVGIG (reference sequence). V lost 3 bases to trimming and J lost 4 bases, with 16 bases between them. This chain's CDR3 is CAWRKGQGQYNSPLHF. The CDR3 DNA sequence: TGTGCCTGGAGAAAGGGTCAGGGGCAGTATAATTCACCCCTCCACTTT.

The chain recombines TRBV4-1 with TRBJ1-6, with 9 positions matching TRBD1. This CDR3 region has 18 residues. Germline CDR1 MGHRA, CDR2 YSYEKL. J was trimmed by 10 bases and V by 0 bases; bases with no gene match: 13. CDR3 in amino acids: CASSQDGQGRLLNSPLHF. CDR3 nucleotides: TGCGCCAGCAGCCAAGATGGACAGGGGAGGTTGCTCAACTCACCCCTCCACTTT.

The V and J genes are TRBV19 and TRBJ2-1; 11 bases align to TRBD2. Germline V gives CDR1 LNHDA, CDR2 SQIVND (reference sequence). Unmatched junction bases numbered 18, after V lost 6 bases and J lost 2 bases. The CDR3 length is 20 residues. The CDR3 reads CASRSRRLAGGPGAYNEQFF. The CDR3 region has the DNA TGTGCCAGTAGATCGAGAAGGCTAGCGGGAGGCCCGGGAGCCTACAATGAGCAGTTCTTC.

The chain's CDR3 is CASSGQGVYSNQPQHF. The DNA of the CDR3 is TGTGCCAGTAGCGGACAGGGGGTTTATAGCAATCAGCCCCAGCATTTT. The chain couples TRBV19 to TRBJ1-5; 10 bases match TRBD1. The length of the CDR3 is 16 residues. J was trimmed by 0 bases and V by 6 bases; bases with no gene match: 5. CDR1 is LNHDA and CDR2 is SQIVND in the germline V gene (reference sequence).

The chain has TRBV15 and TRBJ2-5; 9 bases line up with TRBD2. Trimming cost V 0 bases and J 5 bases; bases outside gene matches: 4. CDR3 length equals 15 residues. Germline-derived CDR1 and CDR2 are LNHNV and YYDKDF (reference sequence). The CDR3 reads CATSRDGLAGETQYF. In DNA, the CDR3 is TGTGCCACCAGCAGAGACGGTCTAGCGGGGGAGACCCAGTACTTC.

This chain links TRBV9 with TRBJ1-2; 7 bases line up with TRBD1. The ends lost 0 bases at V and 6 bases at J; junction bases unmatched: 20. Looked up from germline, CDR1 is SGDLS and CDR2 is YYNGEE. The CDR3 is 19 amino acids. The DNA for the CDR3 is TGTGCCAGCAGCGTAGATCGGAAGGTACAGGGGTTAGGGTTTGATGGCTACACCTTC. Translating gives CASSVDRKVQGLGFDGYTF.

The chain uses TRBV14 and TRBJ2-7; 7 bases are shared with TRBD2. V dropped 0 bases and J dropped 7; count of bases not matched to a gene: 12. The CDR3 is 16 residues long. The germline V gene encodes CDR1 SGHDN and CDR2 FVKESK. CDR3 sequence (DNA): TGTGCCAGCAGCCAAGACGGGGTGGGAGGGCCGAAGGAGCAGTACTTC. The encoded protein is CASSQDGVGGPKEQYF.

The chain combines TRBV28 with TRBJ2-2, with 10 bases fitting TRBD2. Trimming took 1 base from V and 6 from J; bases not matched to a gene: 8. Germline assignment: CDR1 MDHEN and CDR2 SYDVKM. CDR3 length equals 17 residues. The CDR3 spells CASSLFDLAGGPGELFF. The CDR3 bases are TGTGCCAGCAGTTTATTTGACTTAGCGGGGGGACCCGGGGAGCTGTTTTTT.

CDR3 region: CASSEQTYEQYF. The CDR3 coding sequence is TGTGCCAGCAGTGAGCAGACCTACGAGCAGTACTTC. The V call is TRBV25-1, the J call TRBJ2-7; D gene ambiguous. V lost 3 bases and J lost 2, with 5 bases in between. Germline V gene data show CDR1 as MGHDK and CDR2 as SYGVNS. The CDR3 has 12 residues.

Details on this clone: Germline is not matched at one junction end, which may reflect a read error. CDR3 protein: CTSSTRHAGELFF. For the CDR3, the DNA is TGTACCAGCAGCACCCGACACGCCGGGGAGCTGTTTTTT. The chain joins TRBV13 to TRBJ2-2; D is ambiguous. CDR1 and CDR2 (germline): PRHDT, FYEKMQ (reference sequence). CDR3 length equals 13 residues.

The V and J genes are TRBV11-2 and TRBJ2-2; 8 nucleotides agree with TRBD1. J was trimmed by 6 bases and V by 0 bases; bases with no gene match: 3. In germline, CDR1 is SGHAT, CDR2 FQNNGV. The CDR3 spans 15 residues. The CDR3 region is CASSLDPGGPGELFF. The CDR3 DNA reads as TGTGCCAGCAGCTTAGACCCAGGGGGCCCCGGGGAGCTGTTTTTT.